This T cell receptor beta chain was found in a study of cytomegalovirus exposure and HLA in healthy donors (dated by TCRdb to the late 2010s). For the wider study: A later analysis indicated that the roughly 130 validation repertoires were generated on the platform also employed for the 670 or so repertoires of the first cohort. To predict cytomegalovirus infection status, the study combined high-throughput TCR immunosequencing, statistical association of individual TCRs with disease status, and machine learning. A separate validation cohort of approximately 130 different subjects was used in addition to the roughly 620-subject first cohort. The aim of the study was to test whether cataloging public T cell receptors could identify signatures of past pathogen exposure. Study-wide conclusions, independent of this receptor: A later analysis had no HLA typing for the validation cohort, so co-occurrence there was scored across all 120 repertoires. The authors suggested that the approach could potentially be extended to other disease states and immunological phenotypes. While some public TCRs were present in many individuals, most TCR sequences turned up only very rarely across donors. In both the original and validation cohorts, the classifier was reported to diagnose cytomegalovirus status with high specificity and sensitivity. The study gave a list of roughly 150 TCR beta chains associated with cytomegalovirus. Of the cluster scores, roughly 95% were above 0 in a later analysis, which found that TCRs clustered in the first cohort also tended to co-occur in the approximately 130 validation repertoires. In vitro tests confirmed that a few of the cytomegalovirus-associated TCR beta chains recognize cytomegalovirus antigens.

The donors belonged to the validation cohort of about 120 subjects, which was separate from the approximately 610-subject first cohort. In regard to this clone: Its recognized antigen is unknown. The sample holds no much larger clone one base away, and base qualities are not on file.

Libraries were built with the immunoSEQ multiplex PCR assay. The study's own analysis went as follows. A statistical classification framework was developed to diagnose cytomegalovirus status using the catalog of TCR beta chain sequences. In TCRdb, the immuneACCESS table is reduced to in-frame sequences with V and J assigned. These tables do not hold every clone; where another copy was compared, an unresolved V gene accounts for under half, and the others remain unexplained. The V and J calls and clone size are taken from that table; D and trimming were inferred from the DNA. Present in this sample are about 54,000 clones, around 90% of which were seen just once. 8.4% of the sample belongs to the ten largest clones. The CDR3, cysteine through phenylalanine, is 15 amino acids long. CDR3 DNA is the only sequence kept; it has 45 bases, read in frame from the first base. Trimming removed 5 bases from V and 5 bases from J; the gene matches leave 3 bases unexplained. The CDR1 and CDR2 encoded by the germline V gene are ENHRY and SYGVKD.

The clonotype was recovered from a woman younger than 30 in good health and CMV-seropositive. The sample comprised PBMCs. Recombination linked TRBV10-3 to TRBJ2-2; TRBD2 matches 12 bases in the middle. The DNA sequence is TGTGCCATCAGTCGACTAGCGGGGGTAACCGGGGAGCTGTTTTTT. Translated, it gives CAISRLAGVTGELFF.